This T cell receptor beta chain was identified in a study of T cells after yellow fever vaccination. Synthesis of TCR cDNA relied on 5'RACE template switching, which attached a universal primer site and UMIs. TCRdb redid the calling of the 5' RACE reads with MiXCR, one entry per CDR3 protein. The data hold about 250,000 distinct CDR3 sequences, with roughly 3.5% observed a single time. V was pared by 2 bases and J by 3 bases, with 14 bases between. This CDR3 region has 16 residues. Germline CDR1 is SGHTA and CDR2 is FQGNSA. This clonotype was counted many times. Its antigen remains unknown. Findings of the study overall: Overall, a small share of clonotypes was seen in both CD4 and CD8 compartments. A large majority of primary-vaccination clones showed up again after the booster (about 96% CD4, almost 90% CD8).

This clonotype was sampled from a man aged 18 to 29 who received the YFV17D yellow fever vaccine. The sequenced sample was PBMCs, obtained 15 days after the yellow fever booster vaccination. The chain links TRBV7-2 to TRBJ2-1; D uncertain. The DNA of the CDR3 is TGTGCCAGCAGCTTATTTGGTAGGCTCTACTACAATGAGCAGTTCTTC. Translated: CASSLFGRLYYNEQFF.